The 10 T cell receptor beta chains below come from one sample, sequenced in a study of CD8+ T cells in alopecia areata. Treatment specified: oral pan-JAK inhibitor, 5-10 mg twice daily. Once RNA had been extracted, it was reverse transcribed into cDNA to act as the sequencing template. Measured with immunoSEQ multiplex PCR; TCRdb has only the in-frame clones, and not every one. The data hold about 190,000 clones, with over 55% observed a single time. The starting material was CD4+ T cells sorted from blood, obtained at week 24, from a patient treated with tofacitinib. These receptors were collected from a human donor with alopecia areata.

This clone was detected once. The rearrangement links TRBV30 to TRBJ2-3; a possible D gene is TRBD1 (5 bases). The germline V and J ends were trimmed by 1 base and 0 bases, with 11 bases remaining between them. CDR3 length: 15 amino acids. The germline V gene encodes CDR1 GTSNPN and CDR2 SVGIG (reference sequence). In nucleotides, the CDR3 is TGTGCCTGGAGTGGATGGGGCGGAAGCACAGATACGCAGTATTTT. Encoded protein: CAWSGWGGSTDTQYF.

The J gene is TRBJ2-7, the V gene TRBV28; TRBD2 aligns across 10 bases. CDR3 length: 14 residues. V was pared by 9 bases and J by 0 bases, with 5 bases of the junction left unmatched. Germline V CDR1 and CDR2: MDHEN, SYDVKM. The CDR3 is CASLAGARSYEQYF. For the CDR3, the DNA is TGTGCCAGTCTAGCGGGGGCGCGCTCCTACGAGCAGTACTTC.

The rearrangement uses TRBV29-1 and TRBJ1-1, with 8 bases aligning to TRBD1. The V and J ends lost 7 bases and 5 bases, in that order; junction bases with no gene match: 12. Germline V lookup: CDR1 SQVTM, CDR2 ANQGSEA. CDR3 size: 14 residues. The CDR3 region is CSAGTRDRRTEAFF. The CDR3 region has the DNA TGCAGCGCCGGTACACGGGACAGGCGTACTGAAGCTTTCTTT.

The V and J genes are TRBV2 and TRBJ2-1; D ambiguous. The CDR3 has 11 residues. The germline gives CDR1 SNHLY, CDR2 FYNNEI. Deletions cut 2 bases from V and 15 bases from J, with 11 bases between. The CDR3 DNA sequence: TGTGCCAGCAGTGAACGGAACTCCCTGTTCTTC. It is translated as CASSERNSLFF.

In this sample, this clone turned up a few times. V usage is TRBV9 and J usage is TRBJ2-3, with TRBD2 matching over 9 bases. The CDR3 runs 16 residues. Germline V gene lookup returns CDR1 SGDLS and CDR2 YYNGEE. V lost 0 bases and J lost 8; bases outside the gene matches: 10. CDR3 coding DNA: TGTGCCAGCAGCGTAGGAGGCGGGGGGGCCACCGGTACGCAGTATTTT. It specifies CASSVGGGGATGTQYF.

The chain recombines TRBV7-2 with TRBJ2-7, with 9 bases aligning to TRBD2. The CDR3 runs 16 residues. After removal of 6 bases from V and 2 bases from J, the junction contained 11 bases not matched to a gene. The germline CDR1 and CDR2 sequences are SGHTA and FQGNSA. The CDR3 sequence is CASSPLAGALPYEQYF. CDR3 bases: TGTGCCAGCAGTCCGTTAGCGGGGGCCCTACCCTACGAGCAGTACTTC.

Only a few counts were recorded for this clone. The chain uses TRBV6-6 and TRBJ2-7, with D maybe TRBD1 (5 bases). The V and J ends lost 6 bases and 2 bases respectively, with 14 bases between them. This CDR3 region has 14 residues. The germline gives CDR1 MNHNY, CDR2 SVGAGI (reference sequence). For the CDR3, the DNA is TGTGCCAGCAGCAAGGACAACCTGGCCTACGAGCAGTACTTC. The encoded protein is CASSKDNLAYEQYF.

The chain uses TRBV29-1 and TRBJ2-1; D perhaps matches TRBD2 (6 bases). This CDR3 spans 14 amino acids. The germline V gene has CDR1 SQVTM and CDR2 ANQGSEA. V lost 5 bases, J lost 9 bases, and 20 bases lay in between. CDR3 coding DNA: TGCAGCGTTCGGGGCGGGGCGGGGATAAGTGAGCAGTTCTTC. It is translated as CSVRGGAGISEQFF.

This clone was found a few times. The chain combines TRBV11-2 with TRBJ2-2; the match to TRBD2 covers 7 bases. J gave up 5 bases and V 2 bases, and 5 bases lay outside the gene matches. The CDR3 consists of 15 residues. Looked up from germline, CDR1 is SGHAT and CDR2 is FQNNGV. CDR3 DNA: TGTGCCAGCAGCTTAAACGGGGGGACGACCGGGGAGCTGTTTTTT. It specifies CASSLNGGTTGELFF.

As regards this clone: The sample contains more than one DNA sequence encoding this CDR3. This CDR3 reads CAWSRDVGNQPQHF. The CDR3 DNA reads as TGTGCCTGGAGTAGGGATGTAGGCAATCAGCCCCAGCATTTT. This chain connects TRBV30 to TRBJ1-5, with D uncertain. V was clipped by 2 bases and J by 2 bases, with 10 bases between them. Germline CDR1 and CDR2: GTSNPN and SVGIG (reference sequence). This CDR3 has 14 amino acids. Based on the CDR3 plus reference TRBV30 and TRBJ1-5, the full variable domain is SQTIHQWPATLVQPVGSPLSLECTVEGTSNPNLYWYRQAAGRGLQLLFYSVGIGQISSEVPQNLSASRPQDRQFILSSKKLLLSDSGFYLCAWSRDVGNQPQHFGDGTRLSIL.